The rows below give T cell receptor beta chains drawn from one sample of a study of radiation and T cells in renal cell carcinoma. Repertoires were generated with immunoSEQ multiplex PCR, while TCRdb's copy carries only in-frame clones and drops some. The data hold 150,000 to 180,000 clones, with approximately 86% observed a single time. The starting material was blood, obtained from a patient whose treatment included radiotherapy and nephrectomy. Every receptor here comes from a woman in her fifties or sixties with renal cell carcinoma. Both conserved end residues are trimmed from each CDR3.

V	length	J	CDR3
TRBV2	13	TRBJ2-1	ASSATSGAYNEQF
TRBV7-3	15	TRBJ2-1	ASSLSRLAGDYNEQF
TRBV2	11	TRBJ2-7	ASSVTQGYEQY
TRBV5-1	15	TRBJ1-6	ASSFERRDRDNSPLH
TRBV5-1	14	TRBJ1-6	ASSLATTGGESPLH
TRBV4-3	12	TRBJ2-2	ASSQGQEVGELF
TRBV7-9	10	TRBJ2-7	ASSSKRDEQY
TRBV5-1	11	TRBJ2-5	ASSSRTGETQY
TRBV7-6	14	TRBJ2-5	ASSTNPQGLGETQY
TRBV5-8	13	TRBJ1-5	ASSLLDSSNQPQH
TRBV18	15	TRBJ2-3	ASSSLAGGEGTDTQY
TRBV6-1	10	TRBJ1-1	ASIWAQTEAF
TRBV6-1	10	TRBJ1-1	ASYFLMGEAF
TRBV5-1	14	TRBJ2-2	ASSKGQGANTGELF
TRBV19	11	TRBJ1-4	ASSTAGGEKLF
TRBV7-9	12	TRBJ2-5	ASSLEGVEETQY
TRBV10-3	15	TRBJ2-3	AISESGSGGPRDTQY
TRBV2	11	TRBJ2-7	ASRVGGTYEQY
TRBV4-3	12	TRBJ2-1	ASSPRNSNNEQF
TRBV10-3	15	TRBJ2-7	AISDLGTGEWGYEQY
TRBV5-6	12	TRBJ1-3	ASSRQGTGNTIY
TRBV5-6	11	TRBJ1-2	ASSLWGNYGYT
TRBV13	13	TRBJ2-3	ASSLGTGGVNTQY
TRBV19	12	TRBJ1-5	ATSGTGGNQPQH
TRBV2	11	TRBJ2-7	ASKKIQGSEQY
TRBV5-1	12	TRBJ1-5	ASSLGQPDQPQH
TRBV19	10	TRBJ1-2	ASSIADTGYT
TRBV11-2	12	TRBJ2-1	ASNPSGVYNEQF
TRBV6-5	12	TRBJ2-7	ASSYGQGFYEQY
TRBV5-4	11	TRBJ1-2	ASSLGQIYGYT
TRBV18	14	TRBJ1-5	ASSPPLGRDNQPQH
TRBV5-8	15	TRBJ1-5	ASSRGTPQAGNQPQH
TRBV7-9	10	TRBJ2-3	ASSPDPHTQY
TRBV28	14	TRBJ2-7	ASSFDGEDLIYEQY
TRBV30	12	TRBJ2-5	AWSISPGLETQY
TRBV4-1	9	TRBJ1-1	ASRWAAEAF
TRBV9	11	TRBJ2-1	ASSPTTYNEQF